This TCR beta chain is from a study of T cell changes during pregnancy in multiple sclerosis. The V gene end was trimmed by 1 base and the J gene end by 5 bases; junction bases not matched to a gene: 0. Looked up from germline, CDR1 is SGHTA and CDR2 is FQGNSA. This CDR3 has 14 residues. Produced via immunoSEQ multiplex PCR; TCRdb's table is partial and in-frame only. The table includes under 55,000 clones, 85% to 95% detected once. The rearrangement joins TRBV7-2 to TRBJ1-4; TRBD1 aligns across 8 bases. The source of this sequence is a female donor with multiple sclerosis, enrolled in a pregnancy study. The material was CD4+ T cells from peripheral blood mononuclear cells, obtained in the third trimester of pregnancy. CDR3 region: CASSLGTGNEKLFF. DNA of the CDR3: TGTGCCAGCAGCTTAGGGACAGGGAATGAAAAACTGTTTTTT.